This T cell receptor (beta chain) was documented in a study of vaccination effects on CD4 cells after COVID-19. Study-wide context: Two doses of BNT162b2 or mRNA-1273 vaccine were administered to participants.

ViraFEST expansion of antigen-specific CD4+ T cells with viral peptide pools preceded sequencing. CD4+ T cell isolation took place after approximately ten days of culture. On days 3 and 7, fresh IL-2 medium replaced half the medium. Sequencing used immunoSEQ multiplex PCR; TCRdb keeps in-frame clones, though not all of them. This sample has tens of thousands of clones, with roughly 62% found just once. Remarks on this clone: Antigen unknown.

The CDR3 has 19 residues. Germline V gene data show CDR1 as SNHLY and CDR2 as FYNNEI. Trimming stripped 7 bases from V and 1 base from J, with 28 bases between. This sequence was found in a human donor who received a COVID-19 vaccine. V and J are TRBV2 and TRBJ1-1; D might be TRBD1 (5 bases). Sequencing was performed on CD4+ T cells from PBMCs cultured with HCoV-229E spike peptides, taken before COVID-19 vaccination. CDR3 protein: CASTAGALPLRDRNTEAFF. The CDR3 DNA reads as TGTGCCAGCACCGCCGGGGCGCTTCCTCTTAGGGATCGGAACACTGAAGCTTTCTTT.